A selection of T cell receptor beta chains follows, all from one sample in a study of blood T cell repertoires in COVID-19. Sequencing was performed with immunoSEQ multiplex PCR; in TCRdb, only in-frame clones are kept and a portion is missing. The repertoire holds 200,000 to 250,000 clones, with about 90% as singletons. Sequencing was performed on peripheral blood. All receptors derive from a woman in her twenties or thirties who had recovered from COVID-19. Both conserved end residues are part of each CDR3. A D gene is named only where the DNA matches it firmly.

>TRBJ2-1|14|NA|TRBV3-1/TRBV3-2
TGTGCCAGCAGATCCAGGGACTCCTACAATGAGCAGTTCTTC
CASRSRDSYNEQFF
>TRBJ1-1|14|NA|TRBV9
TGTGCCAGCAGCGTCGGGGTAATGAACACTGAAGCTTTCTTT
CASSVGVMNTEAFF
>TRBJ2-2|18|TRBD1|TRBV7-2
TGTGCCAGCAGCTTAGTTCCCGGGACAGGGGGGTCGGGAGGGGAGCTGTTTTTT
CASSLVPGTGGSGGELFF
>TRBJ1-1|13|NA|TRBV6-5
TGTGCCAGCAGGGAGATATACAGGGATGAAGCTTTCTTT
CASREIYRDEAFF
>TRBJ2-7|17|TRBD1|TRBV18
TGTGCCAGCTCACCAGAGCGTCGCGCGTTGACAGGGAAAGAGCAGTACTTC
CASSPERRALTGKEQYF
>TRBJ1-3|15|NA|TRBV14
TGTGCCAGCAGCCCTCCGGGAACCTCTGGAAACACCATATATTTT
CASSPPGTSGNTIYF
>TRBJ1-6|15|TRBD1|TRBV4-3
TGCGCCAGCAGCCAGACAACAGGGGAGAATTCACCCCTCCACTTT
CASSQTTGENSPLHF
>TRBJ1-2|15|NA|TRBV9
TGTGCCAGCAGCGTAGGTGCAGACTTCACTTCTGGCTACACCTTC
CASSVGADFTSGYTF
>TRBJ2-1|13|NA|TRBV14
TGTGCCAGCAGCCAAGATCATGGCTATGAGCAGTTCTTC
CASSQDHGYEQFF
>TRBJ1-5|18|TRBD1|TRBV23-1
TGCGCCAGCAGTCAAGATCTAGGGACAGACCATAGCAATCAGCCCCAGCATTTT
CASSQDLGTDHSNQPQHF
>TRBJ2-7|16|TRBD1|TRBV7-8
TGTGCCAGCAGCTTCGTGGGGTGGGGACAGTCCTACGAGCAGTACTTC
CASSFVGWGQSYEQYF
>TRBJ1-5|15|NA|TRBV30
TGTGCCTGGAGTTCGGGGGTACGTAGCAATCAGCCCCAGCATTTT
CAWSSGVRSNQPQHF
>TRBJ2-3|15|NA|TRBV27
TGTGCCAGCAGTTTGGCAAACAGGGGCACAGATACGCAGTATTTT
CASSLANRGTDTQYF